One and the same sample provided the 18 T cell receptor beta chains below, sequenced in a study of Graves' ophthalmopathy and Graves' hyperthyroidism. RNA served as the template for amplifying TCR beta CDR3 regions. Amplification began with first-round RT-PCR using HTBI primers, then second-round multiplex PCR was performed. TCRdb recomputed calls from the multiplex PCR reads with MiXCR, one row per CDR3 protein. The sample shows about 420,000 distinct CDR3 sequences, 20% to 25% of them seen only once. Sequencing was performed on peripheral blood. Source of these receptors: a woman aged 18-30 years with stable Graves' hyperthyroidism.

This clonotype was seen at least ten times. The rearrangement uses TRBV11-1 and TRBJ2-7; 8 positions match TRBD1. The trim removed 5 bases at V and 2 bases at J, leaving 14 bases unmatched. Germline lookup yields CDR1 SGHAT and CDR2 FQDESV (reference sequence). This CDR3 has 17 residues. The CDR3 region has the DNA TGTGCCAGCAGCCTTGATGATCTAGGACAGGGCGCCTACGAGCAGTACTTC. Residues: CASSLDDLGQGAYEQYF.

The chain uses TRBV12-3 or TRBV12-4 and TRBJ1-2; D gene uncertain. Between the trimmed V and J ends, which lost 0 bases and 4 bases, there was a span of 12 bases. This CDR3 spans 15 amino acids. The CDR3 is CASSLAGQLGYGYTF. The CDR3 DNA follows: TGTGCCAGCAGTTTAGCGGGTCAGCTTGGCTATGGCTACACCTTC.

This clonotype has ten or more counts. This chain links TRBV30 with TRBJ1-2, with D perhaps matching TRBD1 (6 bases). Germline V CDR1 and CDR2: GTSNPN, SVGIG (reference sequence). This CDR3 has 17 residues. Trimming pared 3 bases from V and 7 bases from J, leaving 27 bases between. The CDR3 region has the DNA TGTGCCTGGAGCCAAATTGCCGGGGGCCTTCTCCCCGCTGGCTACACCTTC. This codes for CAWSQIAGGLLPAGYTF.

To note about this clonotype: Here the CDR3 omits its conserved ending phenylalanine or tryptophan, so a read error is the likely source. CDR3 sequence (DNA): TGTGCCAGCTCACCGGGCCTGAACACTGAAGCTTTCTTG. Translated: CASSPGLNTEAFL. The V and J genes are TRBV18 and TRBJ1-1; D is undetermined. The CDR3 is 13 residues long. Trimming shortened V by 3 bases and J by 0 bases, and 5 bases separated the two germline ends. Germline values: CDR1 KGHSH, CDR2 LQKENI.

This clonotype has more than one count but fewer than ten. The rearrangement uses TRBV11-2 and TRBJ2-5; D not resolved. The V end was cut by 7 bases, the J end by 2 bases, with 14 bases between. CDR1 and CDR2 (germline): SGHAT, FQNNGV. This CDR3 comprises 14 residues. The DNA of the CDR3 is TGTGCCAGCACCAAGTCCTTATTGCAAGAGACCCAGTACTTC. Translating gives CASTKSLLQETQYF.

This clonotype was picked up many times. This chain joins TRBV27 and TRBJ1-2; TRBD1 is a possible D gene (5 bases). The germline V gene has CDR1 MNHEY and CDR2 SMNVEV (reference sequence). This CDR3 has 12 amino acids. V lost 2 bases and J 8 bases, leaving 9 bases between the germline ends. The CDR3 is CASSLPGFGYTF. In nucleotides, the CDR3 is TGTGCCAGCAGTTTACCAGGGTTCGGCTACACCTTC.

This clonotype was observed many times. The chain has TRBV5-1 and TRBJ2-7, with a weak D call TRBD1 (5 bases). In germline, CDR1 is SGHRS, CDR2 YFSETQ. The CDR3 is 14 residues long. V gave up 0 bases and J gave up 4 bases, with 11 bases separating them. The CDR3 loop is CASSLEGLGYEQYF. In DNA, the CDR3 is TGCGCCAGCAGCTTGGAGGGGCTTGGGTACGAGCAGTACTTC.

The table lists this clonotype with a few counts. This chain connects TRBV6-4 to TRBJ2-3; D may be TRBD2 (6 bases). The germline V gene encodes CDR1 MRHNA and CDR2 SNTAGT. Trimming cost V 5 bases and J 2 bases, with 14 bases left between them. The CDR3 runs to 15 residues. The CDR3 DNA reads TGTGCCAGCAGTCGCGGCGGGGTGTACACAGATACGCAGTATTTT. It translates to CASSRGGVYTDTQYF.

Many counts were recorded for this clonotype. The chain combines TRBV24-1 with TRBJ2-2; the D gene is possibly TRBD2 (5 bases). The CDR3 totals 18 residues. Germline CDR1 reads KGHDR; CDR2 reads SFDVKD. Trimming removed 4 bases at V and 0 bases at J, with 17 bases between. The CDR3 bases are TGTGCCACCAGTGAATGGACCCGAGGGAACGCGAACACCGGGGAGCTGTTTTTT. Amino acids: CATSEWTRGNANTGELFF.

The table lists this clonotype with many counts. The chain has TRBV7-2 and TRBJ2-7; D not certain. Trimming took 0 bases from V and 2 from J, leaving 11 bases between them. The CDR3 runs 15 residues. Germline V lookup: CDR1 SGHTA, CDR2 FQGNSA. The CDR3 spells CASSLAWSSTYEQYF. CDR3 nucleotide sequence: TGTGCCAGCAGCTTAGCCTGGAGTTCCACCTACGAGCAGTACTTC. The full variable domain, its missing parts supplied by reference TRBV7-2 and TRBJ2-7, is GAGVSQSPSNKVTEKGKDVELRCDPISGHTALYWYRQSLGQGLEFLIYFQGNSAPDKSGLPSDRFSAERTGGSVSTLTIQRTQQEDSAVYLCASSLAWSSTYEQYFGPGTRLTVT.

CDR3 in DNA: TGCAGTGCTAGAGATTGGGGAGGCTCCTATGGCTACACCTTC. Translated: CSARDWGGSYGYTF. V gene TRBV20-1 combines with J gene TRBJ1-2, with D unresolved. Germline loops: CDR1 DFQATT, CDR2 SNEGSKA (reference sequence). V lost 0 bases and J 4 bases, leaving 12 bases between the germline ends. The CDR3 is made up of 14 amino acids.

This clonotype has at least ten counts. This sequence joins TRBV5-1 and TRBJ1-6; tentatively, D is TRBD1 (5 bases). Trimming removed 0 bases at V and 5 bases at J, with 9 bases between. From germline, CDR1 is SGHRS and CDR2 YFSETQ. This CDR3 has 15 residues. DNA of the CDR3: TGCGCCAGCAGCTTGGCGGCAGGGAATAATTCACCCCTCCACTTT. This codes for CASSLAAGNNSPLHF.

This clonotype was seen a single time. The V and J genes are TRBV5-1 and TRBJ1-1; D gene uncertain. CDR3 length: 16 amino acids. V lost 4 bases and J lost 0, with 16 bases in between. Looked up from germline, CDR1 is SGHRS and CDR2 is YFSETQ. CDR3 in amino acids: CASSVEGGLMNTEAFF. CDR3 DNA sequence: TGCGCCAGCAGCGTCGAGGGAGGGCTTATGAACACTGAAGCTTTCTTT.

This clonotype was detected a few times. V and J are TRBV30 and TRBJ1-3, with D unresolved. Per germline, CDR1 GTSNPN and CDR2 SVGIG (reference sequence). With 0 bases removed from V and 4 bases from J, the gap between germline ends came to 7 bases. CDR3 size: 13 residues. The CDR3 DNA sequence: TGTGCCTGGAGTGTAGCAGAAGGAAACACCATATATTTT. Its protein is CAWSVAEGNTIYF.

This clonotype has ten or more counts. V and J are TRBV28 and TRBJ1-2; unclear D gene. V shed 7 bases and J shed 8 bases, with 17 bases lying between them. CDR3 length: 13 amino acids. CDR1 is MDHEN, CDR2 SYDVKM, per germline. The CDR3 spells CASTPDPVGGYTF. In nucleotides, the CDR3 is TGTGCCAGCACCCCGGACCCTGTGGGGGGCTACACCTTC.

This clonotype was observed at least ten times. An end of the junction does not agree with germline; a read error may underlie this. The chain recombines TRBV19 with TRBJ2-5; 11 bases are a match to TRBD2. CDR1 LNHDA and CDR2 SQIVND come from the germline V gene (reference sequence). The CDR3 covers 14 residues. The CDR3 is CASSIGLAGETQYF. The CDR3 DNA follows: TGTGCCAGCAGTATCGGACTAGCGGGAGAGACCCAGTACTTC.

This clonotype occurred many times. The rearrangement uses TRBV7-2 and TRBJ1-3; D not resolved. The germline V gene has CDR1 SGHTA and CDR2 FQGNSA. The CDR3 totals 15 residues. V was trimmed by 3 bases and J by 0 bases, leaving 9 bases between them. CDR3 nucleotides: TGTGCCAGCAGCTTCCAGTCGACCTCTGGAAACACCATATATTTT. Encoded protein: CASSFQSTSGNTIYF. Together with reference TRBV7-2 and TRBJ1-3, the CDR3 gives the full variable domain: GAGVSQSPSNKVTEKGKDVELRCDPISGHTALYWYRQSLGQGLEFLIYFQGNSAPDKSGLPSDRFSAERTGGSVSTLTIQRTQQEDSAVYLCASSFQSTSGNTIYFGEGSWLTVV.

This clonotype occurred a few times. This chain joins TRBV12-3 or TRBV12-4 and TRBJ1-2; D not certain. The CDR3 is 13 residues long. V was shortened by 4 bases and J by 2 bases, with 8 bases between the two germline ends. CDR3 region: CASSWRQNYGYTF. DNA of the CDR3: TGTGCCAGCAGTTGGCGGCAGAACTATGGCTACACCTTC.